The entry below describes one T cell receptor beta chain. Its antigen remains unidentified. No quality values exist for individual bases; no much larger clone is one base distant. This record belongs to a study of control samples from healthy donors and cancer patients (dated by TCRdb to about 2020). The germline ends are 8 bases apart after V is trimmed by 5 bases and J by 7 bases. CDR1 and CDR2 were assigned from the germline V gene as SNHLY and FYNNEI. Its CDR3 holds 12 amino acids, cysteine through phenylalanine. Only CDR3 DNA is held: 36 bases, read in frame from base 1. Library generation was performed with the immunoSEQ multiplex PCR assay. TCRdb took this table from immuneACCESS and kept in-frame rearrangements with V and J called. Such tables lack part of the clones; where checked against another copy, unresolved V genes explain under half of the gap, and the rest is unexplained. The sample table records 25,000 to 35,000 clones; 85% to 90% of these occur just once. The biggest ten clones account for about 1.6% of the sample.

In this chain, TRBV2 is recombined with TRBJ1-4; a weak D assignment points to TRBD1 (5 bases agree). The receptor's source is a woman between 40 and 55 years old with lung cancer. Sequencing was performed on PBMCs. The CDR3 protein sequence reads: CASSWDLEKLFF. The DNA is as follows: TGTGCCAGCAGTTGGGACCTTGAAAAACTGTTTTTT.